Listed here are 11 T cell receptor beta chains from one sample, sequenced in a study of glioma-infiltrating T cells after dendritic cell vaccination. Sequencing used immunoSEQ multiplex PCR; TCRdb keeps in-frame clones, though not all of them. The sample lists about 20,000 clones, 75% to 85% occurring once. The sequenced sample was blood, obtained before dendritic cell vaccination. The receptors shown here come from a human donor with glioblastoma.

DNA for the CDR3: TGTGCCAGCAGTGAACAGGGAGGGGGCTACACCTTC. This translates into CASSEQGGGYTF. V gene TRBV6-1 combines with J gene TRBJ1-2, with D possibly being TRBD1 (5 bases). The V gene's germline CDR1 is MNHNS and CDR2 SASEGT. The CDR3 contains 12 residues. Trimming removed 2 bases from V and 8 bases from J, with 9 bases in between.

This clone was observed a handful of times. V gene TRBV27 combines with J gene TRBJ2-5; 10 positions match TRBD1. J gave up 5 bases and V 7 bases, and 13 bases lay outside the gene matches. Germline V gene lookup returns CDR1 MNHEY and CDR2 SMNVEV (reference sequence). The CDR3 runs to 16 residues. This CDR3 is CASTRRGQGFEETQYF. The CDR3 bases are TGTGCCAGCACCCGGAGGGGACAGGGGTTCGAGGAGACCCAGTACTTC.

This clone was seen more than once but under ten times. V usage is TRBV5-5 and J usage is TRBJ2-7; the match to TRBD2 covers 12 bases. V lost 0 bases to trimming and J lost 1 base; unmatched junction nucleotides: 5. The CDR3 extends over 17 amino acids. The germline CDR1 and CDR2 sequences are SGHKS and YYEKEE (reference sequence). The CDR3 DNA reads as TGTGCCAGCAGCTTGGAACTAGCGGGAGGTTGGTCCTACGAGCAGTACTTC. It codes for CASSLELAGGWSYEQYF. Combining the CDR3 with reference TRBV5-5 and TRBJ2-7 gives the whole variable domain DAGVTQSPTHLIKTRGQQVTLRCSPISGHKSVSWYQQVLGQGPQFIFQYYEKEERGRGNFPDRFSARQFPNYSSELNVNALLLGDSALYLCASSLELAGGWSYEQYFGPGTRLTVT.

V usage is TRBV6-1 and J usage is TRBJ2-5, with 12 bases aligning to TRBD2. The length of the CDR3 is 18 residues. V dropped 4 bases and J dropped 1; count of bases not matched to a gene: 10. Germline CDR1 and CDR2: MNHNS and SASEGT. CDR3 nucleotide sequence: TGTGCCAGCAGTGCGTACCTCGGACTAGCGGGGATCCAAGAGACCCAGTACTTC. It yields the protein CASSAYLGLAGIQETQYF.

The rearrangement links TRBV7-3 to TRBJ2-1; 11 bases align to TRBD1. The V and J ends lost 2 bases and 12 bases, in that order; junction bases with no gene match: 18. The CDR3 runs to 18 residues. Per germline, CDR1 SGHTA and CDR2 FQGTGA. The CDR3: CASSLPGRDGQGATMQFF. CDR3 coding DNA: TGTGCCAGCAGCTTACCGGGTCGGGATGGACAGGGGGCGACAATGCAGTTCTTC.

This sequence joins TRBV4-3 and TRBJ2-3; 9 bases map to TRBD2. Trimming cost V 4 bases and J 3 bases; bases outside gene matches: 5. Looked up from germline, CDR1 is LGHNA and CDR2 is YSLEER. The CDR3 covers 15 residues. The CDR3 bases are TGCGCCAGCAGCCTCGGACTAGCGAAGACAGATACGCAGTATTTT. Residues: CASSLGLAKTDTQYF.

J is TRBJ1-5 and V is TRBV19; D gene unclear. CDR1 is LNHDA, CDR2 SQIVND, per germline (reference sequence). V gave up 1 base and J gave up 0 bases, with 4 bases separating them. The CDR3 is made up of 14 amino acids. CDR3 DNA sequence: TGTGCCAGTAGTATAGGTTATAGCAATCAGCCCCAGCATTTT. Residues: CASSIGYSNQPQHF.

V usage is TRBV10-3 and J usage is TRBJ1-2, with TRBD1 matching over 8 bases. V shed 6 bases and J 5 bases; nucleotides not matched to a gene: 11. The CDR3 is made up of 15 amino acids. The V gene's germline CDR1 is ENHRY and CDR2 SYGVKD. As DNA, the CDR3 is TGTGCCATCAGAAGAGGGGGACAGGACCGATATGGCTACACCTTC. Encoded protein: CAIRRGGQDRYGYTF.

The J gene is TRBJ2-1, the V gene TRBV11-3; a weak D match, TRBD2 (6 bases). CDR3 size: 12 residues. The V gene lost 5 bases and the J gene lost 5 bases, with 7 bases spanning the gap. Germline assignment: CDR1 SGHNT and CDR2 YENEEA. CDR3 amino acids: CASSKRDNEQFF. DNA of the CDR3: TGTGCCAGCAGCAAGCGGGACAATGAGCAGTTCTTC.

This clone was seen a handful of times. The chain joins TRBV28 to TRBJ2-7; 11 bases fit TRBD2. V lost 5 bases and J lost 0; bases outside the gene matches: 3. CDR1 and CDR2 from the germline V gene are MDHEN and SYDVKM. The CDR3 has 15 residues. CDR3: CASSETSGASYEQYF. For the CDR3, the DNA is TGTGCCAGCAGTGAGACTAGCGGGGCCTCCTACGAGCAGTACTTC.

The sample holds a few counts of this clone. V usage is TRBV7-3 and J usage is TRBJ1-1; D possibly corresponds to TRBD1 (6 bases). The CDR3 totals 15 residues. CDR1 and CDR2 from the germline V gene are SGHTA and FQGTGA. The V gene lost 6 bases and the J gene lost 0 bases, with 14 bases spanning the gap. CDR3 coding DNA: TGTGCCAGCAGTGCTGGACAGTTCATGAACACTGAAGCTTTCTTT. It encodes CASSAGQFMNTEAFF. Supplemented by reference TRBV7-3 and TRBJ1-1, the full variable domain reads GAGVSQTPSNKVTEKGKYVELRCDPISGHTALYWYRQSLGQGPEFLIYFQGTGAADDSGLPNDRFFAVRPEGSVSTLKIQRTERGDSAVYLCASSAGQFMNTEAFFGQGTRLTVV.